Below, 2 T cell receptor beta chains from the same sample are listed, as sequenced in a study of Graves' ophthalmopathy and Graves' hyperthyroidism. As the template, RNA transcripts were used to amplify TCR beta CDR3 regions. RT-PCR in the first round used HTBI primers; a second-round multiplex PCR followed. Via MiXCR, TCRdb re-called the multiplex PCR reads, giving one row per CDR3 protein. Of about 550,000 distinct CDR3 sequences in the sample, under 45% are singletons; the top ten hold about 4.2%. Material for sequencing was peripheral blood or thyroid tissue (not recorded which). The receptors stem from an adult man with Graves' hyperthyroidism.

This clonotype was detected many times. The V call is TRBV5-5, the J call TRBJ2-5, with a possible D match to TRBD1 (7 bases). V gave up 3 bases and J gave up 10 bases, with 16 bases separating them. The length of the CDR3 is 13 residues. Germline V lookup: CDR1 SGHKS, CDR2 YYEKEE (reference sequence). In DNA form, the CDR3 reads TGTGCCAGCAGCTCCCGGACAGGAGGGAACCAGTACTTC. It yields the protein CASSSRTGGNQYF.

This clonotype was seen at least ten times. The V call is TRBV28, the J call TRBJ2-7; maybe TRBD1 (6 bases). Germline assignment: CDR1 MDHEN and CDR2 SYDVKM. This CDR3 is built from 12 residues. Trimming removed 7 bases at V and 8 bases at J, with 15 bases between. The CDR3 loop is CASTLGARQQYF. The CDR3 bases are TGTGCCAGCACCTTGGGGGCGAGGCAGCAGTACTTC.